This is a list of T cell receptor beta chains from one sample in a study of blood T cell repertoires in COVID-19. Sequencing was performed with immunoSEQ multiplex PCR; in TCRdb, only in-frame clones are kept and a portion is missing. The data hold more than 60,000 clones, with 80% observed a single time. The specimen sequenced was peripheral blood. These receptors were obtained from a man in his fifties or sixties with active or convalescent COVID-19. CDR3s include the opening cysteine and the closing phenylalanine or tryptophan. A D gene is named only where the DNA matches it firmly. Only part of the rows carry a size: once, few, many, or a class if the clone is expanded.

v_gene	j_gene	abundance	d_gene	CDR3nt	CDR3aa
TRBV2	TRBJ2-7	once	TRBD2	TGTGCCAGCAACCAGCGGGGGGGTAGTGGCGAGCAGTACTTC	CASNQRGGSGEQYF
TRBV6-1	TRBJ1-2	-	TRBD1	TGTGCCAGCAGACATCCGGGACAGGAGCCCCTAGGCTACACCTTC	CASRHPGQEPLGYTF
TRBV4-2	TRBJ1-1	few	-	TGTGCCAGCAGCAAGAAGTATGGAGAGACTGAAGCTTTCTTT	CASSKKYGETEAFF
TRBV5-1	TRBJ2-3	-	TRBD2	TGCGCCAGCAGCCGGGGGGGACAAGATACGCAGTATTTT	CASSRGGQDTQYF
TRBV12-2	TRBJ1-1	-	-	TGTGCAAGTCGCTTAGAAAGGGGTATCTGGGACAGGCTTTCCCCGGCGGAGATGAACACTGAAGCTTTCTTT	CASRLERGIWDRLSPAEMNTEAFF
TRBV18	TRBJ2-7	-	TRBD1	TGTGCCAGCTCACCCGGACAGGGTAAGGGCTACGAGCAGTACTTC	CASSPGQGKGYEQYF
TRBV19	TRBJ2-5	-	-	TGTGCCAGTAGCCCCGGGGGAGCAAAAGGGAGCCAAGAGACCCAGTACTTC	CASSPGGAKGSQETQYF
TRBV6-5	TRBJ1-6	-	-	TGTGCCAGCAGTTACCGAGGCCGGAATTCACCCCTCCACTTT	CASSYRGRNSPLHF
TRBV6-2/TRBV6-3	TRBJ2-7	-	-	TGTGCCAGCAGTTACCCTGGGACATTAGAGCGGTACTTC	CASSYPGTLERYF
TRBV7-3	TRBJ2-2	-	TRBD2	TGTGCCAGCAGCTTAAGGTCGGGAGGCACCGGGGAGCTGTTTTTT	CASSLRSGGTGELFF
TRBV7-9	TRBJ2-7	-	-	TGTGCCAGCAGCTTAGGACAGGTAATCTACGAGCAGTACTTC	CASSLGQVIYEQYF
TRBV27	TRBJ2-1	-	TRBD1	TGTGCCAGCAGCTCCTTACAGGGGAGCTCCTACAATGAGCAGTTCTTC	CASSSLQGSSYNEQFF
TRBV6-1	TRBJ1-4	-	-	TGTGCCAGCAGTGATGCGGGGGCCCTTGCAACTAATGAAAAACTGTTTTTT	CASSDAGALATNEKLFF
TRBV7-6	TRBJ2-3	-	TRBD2	TGTGCCAGCAGCTTCGGGGGGGGATTCACAGATACGCAGTATTTT	CASSFGGGFTDTQYF
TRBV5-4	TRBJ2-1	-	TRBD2	TGTGCCAGCAGCTCCTCTAGCGGGCCTTACAATGAGCAGTTCTTC	CASSSSSGPYNEQFF
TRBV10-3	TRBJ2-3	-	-	TGTGCCATCAGTGCAGGCCCCTCTAGCACAGATACGCAGTATTTT	CAISAGPSSTDTQYF